This T cell receptor (beta chain) was captured in a study of T-cell reconstitution after alpha-beta-depleted transplantation in children. Unique molecular identifiers tagged the TCRbeta library. TCRdb used MiXCR to reprocess the PCR reads, holding one entry per CDR3 protein. The sample carries about 640,000 distinct CDR3 sequences, roughly 17% recorded once. This CDR3 comprises 13 residues. The V and J ends lost 8 bases and 5 bases respectively, with 13 bases between them. Germline loops: CDR1 LGHNA, CDR2 YNFKEQ. The source material was PBMCs from the stem cell graft donor, sampled from the stem cell graft. The J gene is TRBJ2-1, the V gene TRBV4-2; D gene ambiguous. The TCR sequence derives from a human donor who donated a stem cell graft to a child with acute myeloid leukemia. The CDR3 bases are TGTGCCAGCGGCCCTGGGGTAGACAATGAGCAGTTCTTC. It encodes CASGPGVDNEQFF.